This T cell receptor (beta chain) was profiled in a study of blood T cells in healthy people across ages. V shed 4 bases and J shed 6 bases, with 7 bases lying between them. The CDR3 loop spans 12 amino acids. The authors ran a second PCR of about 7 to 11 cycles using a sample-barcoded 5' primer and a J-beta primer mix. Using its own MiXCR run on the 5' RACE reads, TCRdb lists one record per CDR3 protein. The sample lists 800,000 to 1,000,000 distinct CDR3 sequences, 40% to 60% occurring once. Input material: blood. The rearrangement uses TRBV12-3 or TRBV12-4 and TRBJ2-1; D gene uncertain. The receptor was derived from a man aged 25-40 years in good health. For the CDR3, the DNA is TGTGCCAGCAGTTCCGACTTCAATGAGCAGTTCTTC. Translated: CASSSDFNEQFF.